This T cell receptor beta chain was sequenced during a study of shared clonotypes between healthy human individuals. The CDR3 length is 14 residues. V dropped 1 base and J dropped 4; count of bases not matched to a gene: 4. Looked up from germline, CDR1 is SGHRS and CDR2 is YFSETQ. Points from the study as a whole: An anticipated effect of sequencing depth on clonotype sharing among donors was recognized.

Clones were sequenced by immunoSEQ multiplex PCR, and TCRdb holds only the in-frame ones, with some missing. The data show under 550,000 clones, with about 95% seen just once and about 0.057% held by the top ten. In this sample, this clone turned up once. Its matching antigen is unknown. What was sequenced was naive CD4+ T cells sorted from blood. Regarding subset: CD45RA+ positively selected. This chain links TRBV5-1 with TRBJ2-7; TRBD2 aligns across 8 bases. The source is a woman aged 25-40 years in good health. The CDR3 region has the DNA TGCGCCAGCAGCTTGCTTAGCGGGAATTACGAGCAGTACTTC. Translation gives CASSLLSGNYEQYF.